The rows below give T cell receptor beta chains drawn from one sample of a study of early T cells in non-severe SARS-CoV-2 infection. TCRdb passed the 5' RACE reads through MiXCR, listing each CDR3 protein once. Of approximately 90,000 distinct CDR3 sequences in the sample, about 15% were seen once. Source: whole blood, taken at baseline. These receptors came from an adult who was a healthcare worker with PCR-confirmed SARS-CoV-2 infection or an uninfected control (not recorded which). The CDR3 runs from the conserved cysteine through the conserved F or W. The order of the fields is J gene, D gene, clone size, V gene, CDR3 DNA, CDR3 protein. D genes are given only for firm matches. Clone size is given for some rows only: seen once, a few or many times, or a class if the clone is expanded.

TRBJ2-5	NA	few	TRBV10-2	TGCGCCAGCAGGCTCCAGGGGACCTTACAAGAGACCCAGTACTTC	CASRLQGTLQETQYF
TRBJ2-7	NA	many	TRBV27	TGTGCCAGCAGTTCCTCAATGGCGGCCTTATTATACGAGCAGTACTTC	CASSSSMAALLYEQYF
TRBJ2-4	NA	NA	TRBV12-2	TGTGCAAGTCGCTTACCCCCTTTCGTGCCCAAAAACATTCAGTACTTC	CASRLPPFVPKNIQYF
TRBJ2-7	TRBD1	NA	TRBV2	TGTGCCAGCAGTAAGAAACAGGGGGCCTCCTACGAGCAGTACTTC	CASSKKQGASYEQYF
TRBJ2-5	NA	NA	TRBV6-5	TGTGCCAGCAGTTACGGAGGAGTGGAGACCCAGTACTTC	CASSYGGVETQYF
TRBJ2-1	NA	few	TRBV2	TGTGCCAGCAGTGCTGGAAGGCAGGGGCCCTACAATGAGCAGTTCTTC	CASSAGRQGPYNEQFF
TRBJ1-1	TRBD1	few	TRBV27	TGTGCCAGCCAGGGACAGATGAACACTGAAGCTTTCTTT	CASQGQMNTEAFF
TRBJ1-4	TRBD1	NA	TRBV11-2	TGTGCCAGCAGCCCCCACCTCAGGGGGTTATTTGAAAAACTGTTTTTT	CASSPHLRGLFEKLFF
TRBJ2-7	NA	NA	TRBV14	TGTGCCAGCAGGCCGACGGGAGCCTACGAGCAGTACTTC	CASRPTGAYEQYF
TRBJ1-1	TRBD1	few	TRBV29-1	TGCAGCGTTGTCTTAGGGCAGGGGGGATCTGAAGCTTTCTTT	CSVVLGQGGSEAFF
TRBJ2-1	NA	NA	TRBV20-1	TGCAGTGCTAGAGTTTTTCTCTACAATGAGCAGTTCTTC	CSARVFLYNEQFF
TRBJ2-2	NA	NA	TRBV10-3	TGTGCCATCAGTGCAGCGGTCACCGGGGAGCTGTTTTTT	CAISAAVTGELFF
TRBJ1-2	NA	few	TRBV7-9	TGTGCCGGGTGGACAGAGACTAACTATGGCTACACCTTC	CAGWTETNYGYTF
TRBJ1-5	NA	few	TRBV12-3/TRBV12-4	TGTGCCAGCAGTAATAGGGGGGGATACAATCAGCCCCAGCATTTT	CASSNRGGYNQPQHF
TRBJ2-3	NA	many	TRBV6-5	TGTGCCAGCAAGAGAGGGGCCACAGATACGCAGTATTTT	CASKRGATDTQYF
TRBJ1-5	NA	many	TRBV6-6	TGTGCCAGCAGTTACGGCAATCAGCCCCAGCATTTT	CASSYGNQPQHF
TRBJ2-3	TRBD2	NA	TRBV5-6	TGTGCCAGCAGCTTGGCCTCCGCGGGGGCAGATACGCAGTATTTT	CASSLASAGADTQYF
TRBJ1-2	NA	NA	TRBV5-1	TGCGCCAGCAGCTTGGATTCCCCTGGCTACACCTTC	CASSLDSPGYTF
TRBJ2-7	TRBD2	NA	TRBV3-1	TGTGCCAGCAGCCTCCGGACTAGCGGGCCCTCCTACGAGCAGTACTTC	CASSLRTSGPSYEQYF
TRBJ2-3	NA	few	TRBV20-1	TGCAGTGCCCCGACTAGCACAGATACGCAGTATTTT	CSAPTSTDTQYF
TRBJ2-6	TRBD1	NA	TRBV7-9	TGTGCCAGCAGCTTCGGACAGGGCATCTCTGGGGCCAACGTCCTGACTTTC	CASSFGQGISGANVLTF
TRBJ2-5	NA	few	TRBV7-9	TGTGCCAGCAGCGGTGTCTCACAAGAGACCCAGTACTTC	CASSGVSQETQYF
TRBJ2-7	NA	many	TRBV3-1	TGTGCCAGCAGCCCAGGCGCTTACGAGCAGTACTTC	CASSPGAYEQYF
TRBJ2-2	NA	few	TRBV12-3/TRBV12-4	TGTGCCAGCAGCCCCGACTATTGGGAGCTGTTTTTT	CASSPDYWELFF
TRBJ2-7	TRBD2	NA	TRBV7-9	TGTGCCAGCAGCCCCAGCGGGAGGGCCCCCTACGAGCAGTACTTC	CASSPSGRAPYEQYF
TRBJ2-1	TRBD2	NA	TRBV12-3/TRBV12-4	TGTGCCAGCACCGCTCGTAGCGGGAGTATCAATGAGCAGTTCTTC	CASTARSGSINEQFF
TRBJ2-5	NA	few	TRBV11-2	TGTGCCAGCAGCTTCGAACCCCGTTTGAACCAAGAGACCCAGTACTTC	CASSFEPRLNQETQYF
TRBJ1-2	NA	few	TRBV19	TGTGCCAGTAGTATGGTTGGGAATGGCTACACCTTC	CASSMVGNGYTF
TRBJ2-7	NA	NA	TRBV6-5	TGTGCCAGCGGTCGCCCGGGCGAGCAGTACTTC	CASGRPGEQYF
TRBJ1-3	NA	many	TRBV28	TGTGCCAGCAGTCCCCGGGGGGGGTTTCAATATTTT	CASSPRGGFQYF
TRBJ2-2	NA	NA	TRBV6-6	TGTGCCAGCCAGGGAAGGGAAACCGGGGAGCTGTTTTTT	CASQGRETGELFF
TRBJ2-1	NA	NA	TRBV10-1	TGCGCCAGCAGTGAGTCCGTTTATAATGAGCAGTTCTTC	CASSESVYNEQFF
TRBJ1-4	NA	few	TRBV27	TGTGCCAGCAGTTCCGCGACGACGACAGTAACGAATGAAAAACTGTTTTTT	CASSSATTTVTNEKLFF
TRBJ2-1	TRBD2	many	TRBV12-3/TRBV12-4	TGTGCCAGCCGGACTAGCTCCCCCCATGAGCAGTTCTTC	CASRTSSPHEQFF
TRBJ2-7	NA	NA	TRBV7-4	TGTGCCAGCAGCCTCCCACTAGCATTCTACGAGCAGTACTTC	CASSLPLAFYEQYF
TRBJ2-5	TRBD1	few	TRBV4-2	TGTGCCAGCAGCCAAGAGGGACAGGTGGACAAAGAGACCCAGTACTTC	CASSQEGQVDKETQYF
TRBJ1-6	NA	few	TRBV5-1	TGCGCCAGCAGCTTTGGGAAGAATTCACCCCTCCACTTT	CASSFGKNSPLHF
TRBJ2-5	NA	NA	TRBV3-1	TGTGCCAGCAGCCAAGAATTGCTTGTGAAGGAGACCCAGTACTTC	CASSQELLVKETQYF
TRBJ2-3	NA	few	TRBV10-1	TGCGCCATCGACCTAGCGTGTTGGAGCACAGATACGCAGTATTTT	CAIDLACWSTDTQYF
TRBJ2-1	NA	NA	TRBV6-5	TGTGCCAGCAGTTACTCGGGGGAGTCCAATGAGCAGTTCTTC	CASSYSGESNEQFF
TRBJ1-6	TRBD1	many	TRBV20-1	TGCAGTGCTCTGAAGAGGGGGCTTTGGGCCAATTCACCCCTCCACTTT	CSALKRGLWANSPLHF
TRBJ2-2	TRBD2	NA	TRBV19	TGTGCCAGTAGTATCGGGACTATCTTCTCCGGGGAGCTGTTTTTT	CASSIGTIFSGELFF
TRBJ2-5	NA	many	TRBV12-3/TRBV12-4	TGTGCCAGCAGTCCGAGAGGGGTCCAGTACTTC	CASSPRGVQYF
TRBJ2-7	NA	NA	TRBV5-4	TGTGCCAGCAGCTTCGGGGACGAGCAGTACTTC	CASSFGDEQYF
TRBJ2-7	TRBD2	few	TRBV7-9	TGTGCCAGCAGCTGGGAGGGACGTGACTCGTACTTC	CASSWEGRDSYF
TRBJ2-2	NA	few	TRBV6-5	TGTGCCAGCAGTGTGAGGGCCGGGGAGCTGTTTTTT	CASSVRAGELFF
TRBJ2-3	NA	NA	TRBV30	TGTGCCTGGAGCGCAAACACAGATACGCAGTATTTT	CAWSANTDTQYF